This TCR beta chain was captured by sequencing in a study of T cells in Graves' hyperthyroidism and ophthalmopathy. The CDR3 is 14 amino acids. Germline loops: CDR1 SEHNR, CDR2 FQNEAQ (reference sequence). With 2 bases removed from V and 6 bases from J, the gap between germline ends came to 14 bases. Amplification of TCR beta CDR3 regions used RNA as the template. The study used the HTBI primer set for a first-round RT-PCR of the TCR CDR3. From the multiplex PCR reads, TCRdb called clonotypes with MiXCR, one entry per CDR3 protein. Here the sample spans about 530,000 distinct CDR3 sequences, more than 15% being singletons. This clonotype was recorded at least ten times.

The source of this sequence is a woman aged 18-29 years with Graves' ophthalmopathy. The chain employs TRBV7-9 and TRBJ2-7; the D is unclear. The sample consisted of blood. The CDR3 reads CASSLSTSSLEQYF. CDR3 nucleotides: TGTGCCAGCAGCTTAAGTACATCCTCCCTCGAGCAGTACTTC. The full variable domain, in which reference TRBV7-9 and TRBJ2-7 provide the parts outside the CDR3, is DTGVSQNPRHKITKRGQNVTFRCDPISEHNRLYWYRQTLGQGPEFLTYFQNEAQLEKSRLLSDRFSAERPKGSFSTLEIQRTEQGDSAMYLCASSLSTSSLEQYFGPGTRLTVT.